The sequence of this T cell receptor (beta chain) was determined in a study of shared clonotypes between healthy human individuals. Looking at the study overall: The study used three CD4 naive, three CD4 memory, two CD8 naive and one CD8 memory plate per donor.

For this clone: The antigen is not known.

The study drew all its donors from Caucasian adults living in Nashville, Tennessee. Some clones are missing from TCRdb's copy, which holds only in-frame ones; the method was immunoSEQ multiplex PCR. The sample holds 2,100,000 or so clones; 95% are singletons and the top ten take approximately 0.13%. Findings and limits, study-wide: When compared with the clonotypes that were shared by all four sorted-subset donors, the non-shared clonotypes turned out to have lower generation probabilities.

This TCR was recovered from a man younger than 35 in good health. The material sequenced was naive CD4+ T cells sorted from blood. Subset specified: CD45RA+ positively selected.

The CDR3 nucleotides read TGTGCCAGCAGTGAGAGGGACAGGGGGACCAATGAGCAGTTCTTC. This codes for CASSERDRGTNEQFF. The chain joins TRBV6-1 to TRBJ2-1, with 11 bases fitting TRBD1. This CDR3 is 15 amino acids long. Germline lookup yields CDR1 MNHNS and CDR2 SASEGT. Unmatched junction bases numbered 4, after V lost 3 bases and J lost 6 bases.